This T cell receptor (beta chain) was identified during a study of T cells in Graves' hyperthyroidism and ophthalmopathy (dated by TCRdb to about 2019). General notes on the study: Peripheral blood samples were taken at the time of initial diagnosis, prior to any treatment. A discovery cohort of about 100 patients, 43 with Graves' ophthalmopathy and approximately 57 with stable Graves' hyperthyroidism, was used to find distinguishing TCR V-J signatures. The 100 or so discovery patients were divided at random into training and test sets in a 7:3 ratio. Prospective prediction of ophthalmopathy was tested in an independent validation cohort consisting of some 19 hyperthyroidism patients and approximately 16 patients who later progressed to ophthalmopathy. Thyroid tissue and blood T-cell repertoires from about six Graves' hyperthyroidism patients were also compared in the study. Once sampling was done, hyperthyroidism patients were given methimazole at a starting dose of 30 mg daily, whereas ophthalmopathy patients were given high-dose intravenous methylprednisolone. The paper describes TCR Vbeta CDR3 sequencing of around 130 peripheral blood samples, made up of under 50 ophthalmopathy patients, around 73 hyperthyroidism patients and around 17 progressor patients. The research as a whole found: During validation, the model predicted progression to ophthalmopathy a median of about 6.5 months ahead of onset, with roughly 65% sensitivity and 72.22% specificity. A 13 V-J signature model separated ophthalmopathy from stable hyperthyroidism, with around 90% sensitivity and about 81% specificity in cross-validation and 80%/75% in testing. Blood samples also contained most of the expanded thyroid clonotypes (frequency above 0.001), which suggests that blood repertoires may reflect thyroid immune responses. Sample size was not statistically predetermined, and blinding of investigators to group allocation was not performed.

TCR beta CDR3 regions were amplified from RNA transcripts. The first round of RT-PCR for the TCR CDR3 was performed with the HTBI primer set and the Qiagen OneStep RT-PCR kit. The libraries were constructed in a second round of multiplex PCR and then size-selected and purified. Paired-end sequencing of the libraries was performed with 100 bp reads on an Illumina HiSeq2000. The published analysis was carried out like this. SOAPnuke was used to process the raw data, throwing out any read that contained adapters or uncalled bases, had a mean Phred below 15, or lacked an exact constant-primer or identifier match. COPE v1.2.5 was used to merge high-quality paired reads, and clonotypes were defined as unique nucleotide sequences. MiTCR v1.1 was used to align the clonotypes against IMGT TRBV, TRBD and TRBJ reference segments. Analysis was restricted to V-J combinations with a frequency above 0.0001, which covered about 99% of repertoires. A TCS score was defined as the ratio of F50 (clonal expansion) to E x V (chaos), with BLOSUM62-based TCRdist applied between CDR3 peptides within each V-J. Welch's t-statistics and random forest reduced around 520 V-J features to about 12, which were used in a naive Bayes classifier (R e1071). TCRdb reworked the public reads: Q25 trimming with fastp, MiXCR clone assembly, productive beta chains retained. Rows are combined by CDR3 protein, so each entry shows the most common genes and DNA. TCRdb's processing, not the study's, gives the V and J calls here. This sample comprises a few hundred thousand distinct CDR3 sequences, 15% of them detected only once. The top ten hold around a third of the sample.

V loses 4 bases of germline sequence and J loses 1 base, and the interval between the two ends is 14 bases. The CDR3 starts with the cysteine, ends with the phenylalanine, and has 17 residues. Just CDR3 DNA is preserved here, 51 bases in frame from base 1. This clonotype has a single count. Its antigen is unknown. It has no much larger one-base neighbor in the sample; base qualities were not kept. One read alone lends weak support. Graves' hyperthyroidism was defined as stable when no progression to ophthalmopathy occurred over 18 months of follow-up. The hyperthyroidism patients were between 18 and 65 years old and newly diagnosed, with a disease duration of less than 2 months. The study excluded patients with uncontrolled infections, other autoimmune diseases, pregnancy or lactation. Diagnoses were established on the basis of clinical symptoms, serum thyroxine and TRAb, thyroid ultrasound, and orbital computed tomography. Ficoll-Paque density gradient centrifugation was used to isolate PBMCs from 10 ml of fresh peripheral blood. Trizol reagent was used to extract total RNA, and RNA quality was then checked on an Agilent 2100 Bioanalyzer.

The chain couples TRBV12-3 or TRBV12-4 to TRBJ2-6; the D gene is perhaps TRBD1, on 6 matching bases. Material for sequencing was blood. The clonotype comes from a woman between 25 and 40 years old with Graves' hyperthyroidism. For the CDR3, the sequence is CASSWDTQSSGANVLTF. The DNA sequence is TGTGCCAGCAGTTGGGACACCCAATCATCTGGGGCCAACGTCCTGACTTTC.